This T cell receptor (beta chain) was retrieved from a study of T cells after yellow fever vaccination (dated by TCRdb to between 2019 and 2020). Regarding the research as a whole: Libraries from fractions with low cell numbers were prepared with the SMART-Seq v4 Ultra Low Input RNA kit. To follow T-cell clones before and after both primary and booster YFV17D yellow fever vaccination, bulk TCR alpha and beta repertoires underwent longitudinal sequencing. Two healthy male donors, one aged 18 to 30 and one aged 30 to 40 years, made up the cohort. Bulk PBMC replicates and cell subsets were isolated from blood drawn at multiple timepoints before and after both primary and secondary immunization. General conclusions and limits of the study: The secondary T-cell response was weaker than the primary response but faster, peaking on day 5 instead of day 15. After the booster, most clones that had expanded after primary vaccination were detected again (roughly 95% of CD4 and more than 80% of CD8), suggesting broad maintenance of memory. Computational filtering was required because FACS-sorted repertoires could contain abundant contaminating clonotypes from the bulk population. Because only two donors were included in the study, the extent to which the findings can be generalized is limited. A small share of clonotypes occurred in both CD4 and CD8 compartments, likely arising from convergent recombination.

Sequencing was performed on an Illumina NovaSeq 6000. TCR cDNA was made using 5'RACE template switching, a step that added a universal primer site and unique molecular identifiers. Priming for cDNA synthesis came from both the TCR alpha and TCR beta constant segments. Libraries were amplified in two PCR steps, with sample barcodes and sequencing adapters added in the second step. Sequencing of libraries was performed on Illumina HiSeq 2500 (2x100 bp) or NovaSeq (2x150 bp). Per the original workflow: Reads were demultiplexed and collapsed into UMI consensus sequences with MIGEC, and V(D)J alignment was performed with MiXCR. Clonotypes responding to the vaccine were identified with edgeR on replicate PBMC samples, with the criteria of FDR below 0.01 and a log2 fold change above 5 up to day 15. CD4 or CD8 identity was assigned to each bulk clonotype according to whether the clonotype was present at higher abundance in the sequenced CD4 repertoire or the sequenced CD8 repertoire. TCRdb took the public reads, trimmed them with fastp at Q25, ran MiXCR for clone calling and kept in-frame beta chains. Records with the same CDR3 protein are collapsed into one entry carrying the most frequent genes and DNA. TCRdb's processing, not the authors' own work, is the source of the V and J calls. The sample contains 200,000 to 300,000 distinct CDR3 sequences, approximately 3.5% of them found a single time. Roughly a fifth of the sample is taken by the ten largest.

The sample's treatment or condition label, decoded: live attenuated yellow fever vaccine strain. At each blood-draw timepoint, two biological replicates of bulk PBMCs were obtained. A standard Ficoll-Paque protocol was used to isolate PBMCs from peripheral blood. TriZol was used to extract RNA from bulk PBMCs, from CD4 and CD8 fractions, and from dextramer-positive and dextramer-negative fractions. This clonotype occurred many times. Its antigen is not yet known. Base-call qualities are not available, and no considerably larger clone is one nucleotide away. The CDR3 measures 15 amino acids from cysteine to phenylalanine. Solely the CDR3 DNA is kept, with 45 bases framed from the first base. V sheds 1 base and J sheds 0 bases, leaving 9 bases between their ends.

The sequence joins TRBV12-3 or TRBV12-4 to TRBJ2-5, with the D gene too uncertain to name. The receptor was derived from a young man who received the YFV17D yellow fever vaccine. The sample here was PBMCs, taken 15 days after the yellow fever booster vaccination. Here the CDR3 is given as CASSLVSRYQETQYF. The DNA sequence follows: TGTGCCAGCAGTTTAGTATCGAGGTACCAAGAGACCCAGTACTTC.